This T cell receptor beta chain originates from a study of control samples from healthy donors and cancer patients. The germline gives CDR1 MNHNS, CDR2 SASEGT. The CDR3 is 16 amino acids. The V segment lost 2 bases and the J segment 2 bases; nucleotides outside the gene matches: 6. The table came from immunoSEQ multiplex PCR; TCRdb's copy has only in-frame clones and leaves some out. This sample has under 60,000 clones; 94% occur once, and the top ten carry less than 4%. The V and J genes are TRBV6-1 and TRBJ2-3; 8 nucleotides agree with TRBD2. Sequencing was done on a sample of blood. The sequence was collected from a man aged 25 to 45 in good health. The CDR3 protein is CASSELSGIYTDTQYF. CDR3 coding DNA: TGTGCCAGCAGTGAACTTAGCGGGATTTACACAGATACGCAGTATTTT.